Listed here are 26 T cell receptor beta chains from one sample, sequenced in a study of T cells in Graves' hyperthyroidism and ophthalmopathy. The source material, RNA transcripts, was used to amplify TCR beta CDR3 regions. When the TCR CDR3 underwent first-round RT-PCR, the HTBI primer set was used. TCRdb processed the multiplex PCR reads anew with MiXCR; each CDR3 protein has one entry. The data show hundreds of thousands of distinct CDR3 sequences, with approximately 14% seen just once and roughly 10% held by the top ten. The sample was blood. These receptors all come from a young woman with Graves' hyperthyroidism.

This clonotype has more than one count but fewer than ten. The rearrangement uses TRBV20-1 and TRBJ2-1; the match to TRBD2 covers 10 bases. Per germline, CDR1 DFQATT and CDR2 SNEGSKA (reference sequence). The ends lost 3 bases at V and 7 bases at J; junction bases unmatched: 9. This CDR3 comprises 15 residues. CDR3 region: CSARPLAGDWNEQFF. The CDR3 nucleotides are TGCAGTGCTAGGCCGCTAGCGGGAGATTGGAATGAGCAGTTCTTC.

This clonotype appeared many times. The rearrangement links TRBV18 to TRBJ2-3; TRBD2 might be the D (5 bases). Germline assignment: CDR1 KGHSH and CDR2 LQKENI. The CDR3 runs to 13 residues. V lost 6 bases to trimming and J lost 2 bases, with 9 bases between them. DNA of the CDR3: TGTGCCAGCTCCCCCGGGAACACAGATACGCAGTATTTT. Translation: CASSPGNTDTQYF.

This clonotype was found many times. The gene calls are TRBV3-1 and TRBJ1-1, with D tentatively TRBD1 (6 bases). Germline V gene lookup returns CDR1 LGHDT and CDR2 YNNKEL (reference sequence). The V and J ends lost 4 bases and 10 bases respectively, with 10 bases between them. The CDR3 has 11 amino acids. CDR3 sequence reads: CASSRQGGAFF. CDR3 nucleotides: TGTGCCAGCAGCCGACAAGGGGGAGCTTTCTTT.

This clonotype was seen a few times. The CDR3 bases are TGTGCCAGCAGTTTAACTAGCGGAACGTTACAAGAGACCCAGTACTTC. Encoded protein: CASSLTSGTLQETQYF. J is TRBJ2-5 and V is TRBV27, with 8 positions matching TRBD2. Germline CDR1 is MNHEY and CDR2 is SMNVEV (reference sequence). Trimming cost V 2 bases and J 2 bases; bases outside gene matches: 7. The CDR3 extends over 16 amino acids.

This clonotype was seen a few times. This chain joins TRBV28 and TRBJ2-3, with a tentative D call TRBD1 (6 bases). CDR3 size: 16 residues. Trimming left V 3 bases short and J 2 bases short, with 15 bases between. Per the germline V gene, CDR1 is MDHEN and CDR2 is SYDVKM. The CDR3 here is CASSFGLGQPTDTQYF. Here the CDR3 DNA reads TGTGCCAGCAGTTTTGGTCTCGGACAGCCCACAGATACGCAGTATTTT.

This clonotype was picked up many times. This chain uses TRBV12-3 or TRBV12-4 with TRBJ1-5; no firm D call. Deletions cut 5 bases from V and 10 bases from J, with 15 bases between. The CDR3 length is 13 residues. The CDR3 nucleotides read TGTGCCAGCAGTCGTGGCACAGCCAGCCCCCAGCATTTT. It is translated as CASSRGTASPQHF.

A few counts support this clonotype. The chain carries TRBV9 and TRBJ1-1, with a weak D call TRBD1 (6 bases). Per the germline V gene, CDR1 is SGDLS and CDR2 is YYNGEE. The V end lost 7 bases, the J end lost 3 bases, and 19 bases lay between the germline ends. The CDR3 runs 15 residues. CDR3 amino acids: CASRPTGGAYTEAFF. The CDR3 nucleotides are TGTGCCAGCCGTCCCACGGGGGGCGCATACACTGAAGCTTTCTTT.

This sequence joins TRBV20-1 and TRBJ2-7, with D possibly being TRBD2 (6 bases). Germline V gene sequence: CDR1 DFQATT, CDR2 SNEGSKA (reference sequence). Trimming took 0 bases from V and 2 from J, leaving 11 bases between them. This CDR3 comprises 14 residues. The CDR3 bases are TGCAGTGCTAGAGATGGAGGGCTAACCTACGAGCAGTACTTC. Its translation: CSARDGGLTYEQYF.

This clonotype was recorded a few times. The V gene is TRBV19, the J gene TRBJ1-1; possible D gene TRBD1, 5 bases. Germline V lookup: CDR1 LNHDA, CDR2 SQIVND (reference sequence). Trimming pared 4 bases from V and 4 bases from J, leaving 10 bases between. The CDR3 runs to 13 residues. The CDR3 reads CASSSKQGTEAFF. CDR3 DNA sequence: TGTGCCAGTAGTAGCAAGCAGGGCACTGAAGCTTTCTTT. The full variable domain, with the rest looked up from reference TRBV19 and TRBJ1-1, is DGGITQSPKYLFRKEGQNVTLSCEQNLNHDAMYWYRQDPGQGLRLIYYSQIVNDFQKGDIAEGYSVSREKKESFPLTVTSAQKNPTAFYLCASSSKQGTEAFFGQGTRLTVV.

This clonotype was counted ten times or more. The chain combines TRBV28 with TRBJ2-3; the match to TRBD2 covers 7 bases. This CDR3 region has 16 residues. The V gene end was trimmed by 2 bases and the J gene end by 3 bases; junction bases not matched to a gene: 8. In germline, CDR1 is MDHEN, CDR2 SYDVKM. The CDR3 DNA reads as TGTGCCAGCAGTTTACTGTCCGGGGGGAGGACAGATACGCAGTATTTT. Protein: CASSLLSGGRTDTQYF.

To note about this clonotype: One base away lies a much larger clone, so this may be a sequencing read error. In nucleotides, the CDR3 is TGCAGCGTTGTAGGCTACCACGAGCGGTACTTC. Translating gives CSVVGYHERYF. The chain combines TRBV29-1 with TRBJ2-7; D is unclear. The CDR3 has 11 amino acids. Per germline, CDR1 SQVTM and CDR2 ANQGSEA.

This clonotype was observed at least ten times. The V gene is TRBV7-2, the J gene TRBJ2-3; the D is unclear. V was trimmed by 5 bases and J by 0 bases, leaving 12 bases between them. Germline lookup yields CDR1 SGHTA and CDR2 FQGNSA. The CDR3 totals 15 residues. This CDR3 is CASSIGWASTDTQYF. CDR3 sequence (DNA): TGTGCCAGCAGCATAGGTTGGGCCAGCACAGATACGCAGTATTTT.

This clonotype was seen a few times. This rearrangement joins TRBV11-2 to TRBJ2-2; the D gene is possibly TRBD1 (6 bases). The V end was cut by 4 bases, the J end by 1 base, with 19 bases between. This CDR3 region has 18 residues. The V gene's germline CDR1 is SGHAT and CDR2 FQNNGV. DNA for the CDR3: TGTGCCAGCAGCTCTCCGTGGGGGCAACAGTTGAACACCGGGGAGCTGTTTTTT. This sequence encodes CASSSPWGQQLNTGELFF.

The rearrangement links TRBV28 to TRBJ2-3, with a possible D match to TRBD2 (6 bases). The V gene lost 6 bases and the J gene lost 7 bases, with 14 bases spanning the gap. Germline-derived CDR1 and CDR2 are MDHEN and SYDVKM. The CDR3 spans 13 residues. This chain's CDR3 is CASSPDGGNTQYF. In nucleotides, the CDR3 is TGTGCCAGCAGCCCTGACGGCGGGAATACGCAGTATTTT.

This clonotype was detected a few times. This chain uses TRBV6-2 or TRBV6-3 with TRBJ2-2; TRBD2 matches at 9 bases. The CDR3 has 15 amino acids. Looked up from germline, CDR1 is MNHEY and CDR2 is SVGEGT. After removal of 7 bases from V and 6 bases from J, the junction contained 9 bases not matched to a gene. The CDR3 region is CASNVGTSIPGELFF. In DNA, the CDR3 is TGTGCCAGCAACGTTGGGACTAGCATTCCCGGGGAGCTGTTTTTT.

V gene TRBV29-1 combines with J gene TRBJ2-7; D might be TRBD2 (5 bases). The CDR3 sequence is 13 residues long. V was pared by 4 bases and J by 3 bases, with 13 bases between. The germline V gene encodes CDR1 SQVTM and CDR2 ANQGSEA. CDR3 sequence: CSVASGPLYEQYF. The DNA of the CDR3 is TGCAGCGTTGCGAGCGGTCCTCTCTACGAGCAGTACTTC.

The J gene is TRBJ2-7, the V gene TRBV4-2; 11 bases match TRBD1. CDR1 is LGHNA, CDR2 YNFKEQ, per germline. This CDR3 region has 19 residues. Unmatched junction bases numbered 19, after V lost 5 bases and J lost 4 bases. CDR3 DNA: TGTGCCAGCAGCTCCAGTCTCAGATTCCGGACAGGGGGCACATACGAGCAGTACTTC. Its translation is CASSSSLRFRTGGTYEQYF.

The genes are TRBV14 and TRBJ1-2; no clear D. Per the germline V gene, CDR1 is SGHDN and CDR2 is FVKESK. The V gene lost 0 bases and the J gene lost 4 bases, with 12 bases spanning the gap. This CDR3 has 15 residues. The CDR3 region has the DNA TGTGCCAGCAGCCAAGATTCGGGCAGTTTCTATGGCTACACCTTC. Its translation: CASSQDSGSFYGYTF.

The chain recombines TRBV7-3 with TRBJ2-5; D perhaps matches TRBD1 (6 bases). V was pared by 4 bases and J by 5 bases, with 14 bases between. CDR1 is SGHTA and CDR2 is FQGTGA in the germline V gene. The CDR3 contains 14 residues. CDR3 nucleotides: TGTGCCAGCAGCTCTACAGGGTTGGGCGAGACCCAGTACTTC. It codes for CASSSTGLGETQYF.

This clonotype was seen at least ten times. The chain carries TRBV11-2 and TRBJ2-5; D is possibly TRBD2 (5 bases). V was clipped by 1 base and J by 4 bases, with 10 bases between them. The germline V gene has CDR1 SGHAT and CDR2 FQNNGV. This CDR3 has 14 residues. CDR3 nucleotide sequence: TGTGCCAGCAGCTTAGTAGGGAGTGGAGAGACCCAGTACTTC. This gives the protein CASSLVGSGETQYF.

In this sample, this clonotype turned up many times. The gene calls are TRBV5-5 and TRBJ2-5, with TRBD1 identical over 7 bases. The CDR3 totals 15 residues. Germline-derived CDR1 and CDR2 are SGHKS and YYEKEE (reference sequence). Germline trimming cut 2 bases from V and 7 bases from J; bases unmatched to any gene: 11. CDR3 in DNA: TGTGCCAGCAGCTTCGGTCGGGGACAGACCGGGACCCAGTACTTC. It codes for CASSFGRGQTGTQYF.

This clonotype has at least ten counts. This chain uses TRBV7-3 with TRBJ2-3; TRBD2 aligns across 10 bases. CDR3 length: 13 amino acids. CDR1 is SGHTA and CDR2 is FQGTGA in the germline V gene. With 9 bases clipped from V and 5 bases from J, the junction kept 5 bases outside the gene matches. As DNA, the CDR3 is TGTGCCAGTTCCGGACTAGCGGAAGATACGCAGTATTTT. It is translated as CASSGLAEDTQYF.

This clonotype was observed at least ten times. J is TRBJ2-5 and V is TRBV24-1; a possible D gene is TRBD2 (6 bases). CDR1 is KGHDR and CDR2 is SFDVKD in the germline V gene. This CDR3 region has 15 residues. Trimming pared 4 bases from V and 6 bases from J, leaving 17 bases between. CDR3 loop: CATSDASAGGKTQYF. The CDR3 DNA reads as TGTGCCACCAGTGACGCTAGCGCTGGGGGGAAGACCCAGTACTTC.

This clonotype was counted at least ten times. The rearrangement links TRBV3-1 to TRBJ1-3; no firm D call. The germline CDR1 and CDR2 sequences are LGHDT and YNNKEL (reference sequence). There are 16 residues in the CDR3. The V gene lost 0 bases and the J gene lost 0 bases, with 9 bases spanning the gap. The CDR3 sequence: CASSQDEGSSGNTIYF. The CDR3 DNA reads TGTGCCAGCAGCCAAGACGAAGGGAGCTCTGGAAACACCATATATTTT.

In nucleotides, the CDR3 is TGTGCCAGTAGGAATGAGCAGTTCTTC. It encodes CASRNEQFF. V is TRBV19 and J is TRBJ2-1; D call uncertain. The ends were cut back, 6 bases at V and 7 bases at J, with 1 base in the middle. Germline V gives CDR1 LNHDA, CDR2 SQIVND (reference sequence). The CDR3 consists of 9 residues.

This clonotype was counted between two and nine times. The chain has TRBV7-9 and TRBJ2-1; 14 bases are shared with TRBD2. The CDR3 totals 16 residues. Unmatched junction bases numbered 9, after V lost 5 bases and J lost 9 bases. The V gene's germline CDR1 is SEHNR and CDR2 FQNEAQ (reference sequence). CDR3 in amino acids: CASSPAGLAGGSEQFF. CDR3 in DNA: TGTGCCAGCAGCCCCGCCGGACTAGCGGGAGGCAGTGAGCAGTTCTTC.